A single sample gave rise to the 14 T cell receptor beta chains below, sequenced in a study of blood T cells in healthy people across ages. A second roughly 6 to 11 cycle PCR used barcoded and J-beta primers. MiXCR, applied by TCRdb to the 5' RACE reads, yields one record per CDR3 protein. The data hold fewer than 950,000 distinct CDR3 sequences, with less than 70% observed a single time. Source material: blood. These receptors originate from a man older than 75 in good health.

CDR3 in DNA: TGTGCCAGCAGTGCCCCATGGGGCAAGCAGTACTTC. This encodes CASSAPWGKQYF. The rearrangement links TRBV12-3 or TRBV12-4 to TRBJ2-4; a possible D gene is TRBD1 (5 bases). The CDR3 length is 12 residues. V lost 5 bases and J lost 13, with 15 bases in between.

The chain carries TRBV28 and TRBJ1-2; D unclear. Germline values: CDR1 MDHEN, CDR2 SYDVKM. CDR3 length equals 14 residues. Trimming stripped 4 bases from V and 2 bases from J, with 11 bases between. CDR3 in DNA: TGTGCCAGCAGTTCCCCCGGGCCGAACTATGGCTACACCTTC. This codes for CASSSPGPNYGYTF.

This chain connects TRBV29-1 to TRBJ2-7; no reliable D call. V dropped 4 bases and J dropped 2 bases, with 9 bases sitting between them. The germline V gene has CDR1 SQVTM and CDR2 ANQGSEA. This CDR3 is built from 12 residues. CDR3 amino acids: CSVASGPYEQYF. CDR3 nucleotides: TGCAGCGTTGCGTCGGGCCCCTACGAGCAGTACTTC.

The chain employs TRBV4-1 and TRBJ2-3, with a tentative D call TRBD1 (5 bases). Germline assignment: CDR1 MGHRA and CDR2 YSYEKL. Trimming cost V 0 bases and J 14 bases, with 27 bases left between them. CDR3 size: 17 residues. CDR3 sequence (DNA): TGCGCCAGCAGCCAAGATGTCCCCCTATTAGGGGTGGGATACGCGTATTTT. Translation gives CASSQDVPLLGVGYAYF.

This sequence joins TRBV7-2 and TRBJ2-2; D not resolved. Trimming cost V 3 bases and J 6 bases, with 5 bases left between them. The length of the CDR3 is 12 residues. Germline-derived CDR1 and CDR2 are SGHTA and FQGNSA. CDR3 in DNA: TGTGCCAGCAGCTTTAGACCCGGGGAGCTGTTTTTT. The encoded protein is CASSFRPGELFF.

This clonotype was seen a handful of times. V is TRBV6-2 or TRBV6-3 and J is TRBJ2-1, with D possibly being TRBD2 (6 bases). The CDR3 length is 17 residues. Trimming took off 5 bases at V and 4 bases at J, with 21 bases between the two ends. Germline V gene data show CDR1 as MNHEY and CDR2 as SVGEGT. CDR3 bases: TGTGCCAGCAGTCCAGAACCAAGGAGGGCCTGGTACAATGAGCAGTTCTTC. Residues: CASSPEPRRAWYNEQFF.

This chain uses TRBV6-5 with TRBJ2-7; D is undetermined. Germline lookup yields CDR1 MNHEY and CDR2 SVGAGI. The CDR3 extends over 15 amino acids. Trimming removed 6 bases at V and 2 bases at J, with 17 bases between. The DNA for the CDR3 is TGTGCCAGCAGCCCGGTCCCGACCCTTACCTACGAGCAGTACTTC. It yields the protein CASSPVPTLTYEQYF.

This clonotype was observed a few times. The J gene is TRBJ1-5, the V gene TRBV29-1; no firm D call. This CDR3 is 14 amino acids long. Trimming removed 4 bases at V and 0 bases at J, with 10 bases between. Germline CDR1 is SQVTM and CDR2 is ANQGSEA. CDR3 amino acids: CSVAGVNSNQPQHF. The CDR3 coding sequence is TGCAGCGTTGCTGGAGTTAATAGCAATCAGCCCCAGCATTTT.

This clonotype was found once. V gene TRBV13 combines with J gene TRBJ2-1; 11 positions match TRBD2. CDR3 length equals 16 residues. The trim removed 4 bases at V and 9 bases at J, leaving 11 bases unmatched. Germline V lookup: CDR1 PRHDT, CDR2 FYEKMQ (reference sequence). The CDR3 loop is CASSSLGLAALGEQFF. The DNA for the CDR3 is TGTGCCAGCAGCTCCCTGGGACTAGCGGCCCTGGGTGAGCAGTTCTTC.

V is TRBV28 and J is TRBJ2-3, with TRBD2 matching 7 bases. CDR3 length equals 17 residues. J was trimmed by 3 bases and V by 10 bases; bases with no gene match: 19. Germline V gene data show CDR1 as MDHEN and CDR2 as SYDVKM. The CDR3 sequence is CAIKGQKGGSWTDTQYF. CDR3 bases: TGTGCCATCAAAGGCCAAAAGGGAGGGAGTTGGACAGATACGCAGTATTTT.

This clonotype was seen more than once but under ten times. The rearrangement links TRBV20-1 to TRBJ2-3; the D gene is possibly TRBD2 (7 bases). Deletions cut 0 bases from V and 14 bases from J, with 24 bases between. The V gene's germline CDR1 is DFQATT and CDR2 SNEGSKA (reference sequence). The CDR3 covers 15 residues. CDR3 nucleotide sequence: TGCAGTGCTAGAGATCGGATCGGGGGGCACAGATACGCGTATTTT. Protein: CSARDRIGGHRYAYF.

The rearrangement joins TRBV7-2 to TRBJ2-3; weak D call: TRBD1 (5 bases). The CDR3 is 15 amino acids. Germline CDR1 SGHTA, CDR2 FQGNSA. Trimming left V 5 bases short and J 5 bases short, with 17 bases between. The CDR3 loop is CASSLTGPRRDTQYF. The CDR3 DNA follows: TGTGCCAGCAGCCTAACAGGCCCGCGCAGAGATACGCAGTATTTT. Complete variable domain (other parts from reference TRBV7-2 and TRBJ2-3): GAGVSQSPSNKVTEKGKDVELRCDPISGHTALYWYRQSLGQGLEFLIYFQGNSAPDKSGLPSDRFSAERTGGSVSTLTIQRTQQEDSAVYLCASSLTGPRRDTQYFGPGTRLTVL.

This clonotype was counted only a few times. This chain joins TRBV7-9 and TRBJ2-5; 9 nucleotides agree with TRBD2. CDR3 length: 15 residues. The V and J ends lost 5 bases and 5 bases, in that order; junction bases with no gene match: 9. From germline, CDR1 is SEHNR and CDR2 FQNEAQ (reference sequence). The CDR3 nucleotides read TGTGCCAGCAGCCCCCGGTTAGCGGGAGTTGAGACCCAGTACTTC. Its protein is CASSPRLAGVETQYF.

The chain combines TRBV29-1 with TRBJ1-4; D is uncertain. The CDR3 has 12 residues. Trimming took 4 bases from V and 6 from J, leaving 9 bases between them. Germline V gene data show CDR1 as SQVTM and CDR2 as ANQGSEA. The CDR3 sequence is CSVAGSHEKLFF. As DNA, the CDR3 is TGCAGCGTTGCCGGCAGTCATGAAAAACTGTTTTTT. The full variable domain, completed using reference TRBV29-1 and TRBJ1-4, is SAVISQKPSRDICQRGTSLTIQCQVDSQVTMMFWYRQQPGQSLTLIATANQGSEATYESGFVIDKFPISRPNLTFSTLTVSNMSPEDSSIYLCSVAGSHEKLFFGSGTQLSVL.